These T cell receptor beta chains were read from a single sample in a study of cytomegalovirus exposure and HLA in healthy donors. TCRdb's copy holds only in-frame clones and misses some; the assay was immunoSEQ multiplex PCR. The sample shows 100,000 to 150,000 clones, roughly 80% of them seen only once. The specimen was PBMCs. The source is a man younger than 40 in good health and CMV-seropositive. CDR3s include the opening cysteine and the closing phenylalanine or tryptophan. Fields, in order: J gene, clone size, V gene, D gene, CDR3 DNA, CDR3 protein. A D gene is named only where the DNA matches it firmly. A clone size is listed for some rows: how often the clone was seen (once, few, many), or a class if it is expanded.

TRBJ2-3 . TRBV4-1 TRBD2 TGCGCCAGCAGCCCCGGGACTAGCGGGACCCTTCATACGCAGTATTTT CASSPGTSGTLHTQYF
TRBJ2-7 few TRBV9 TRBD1 TGTGCCAGCAGCGTAGCGTCGGGACAGTACGAGCAGTACTTC CASSVASGQYEQYF
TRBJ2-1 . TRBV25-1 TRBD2 TGTGCCAGCAGCGACCTCCGGGGGGGGCGGAATGAGCAGTTCTTC CASSDLRGGRNEQFF
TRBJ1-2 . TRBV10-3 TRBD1 TGTGCCATCAGTGAGCCAACACAGGGGTCTTATGGCTACACCTTC CAISEPTQGSYGYTF
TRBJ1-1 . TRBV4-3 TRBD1 TGCGCCAGCAGGAGACAGGGATGGACCAACGGTGAAGCTTTCTTT CASRRQGWTNGEAFF
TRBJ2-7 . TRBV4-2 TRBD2 TGTGCCAGCAGCCACGCTTCCGGGACTAGCGGCGAGCAGTACTTC CASSHASGTSGEQYF
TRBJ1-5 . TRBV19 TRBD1 TGTGCCAGTAGCCGGGACAGGGACAATCAGCCCCAGCATTTT CASSRDRDNQPQHF
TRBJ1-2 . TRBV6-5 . TGTGCCAGCGGTGCAGGGATGAGAGTCTACACCTTC CASGAGMRVYTF
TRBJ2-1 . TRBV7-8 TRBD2 TGTGCCAGCAGCTTAGCCGGACTAGCGGACAATGAGCAGTTCTTC CASSLAGLADNEQFF
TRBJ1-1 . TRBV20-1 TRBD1 TGCAGGGGACAGTCTTTCCCTGAAGCTTTCTTT CRGQSFPEAFF
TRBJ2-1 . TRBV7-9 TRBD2 TGTGCCAGCACCCATGAACCAAGCGGGAGGGGGTACAATGAGCAGTTCTTC CASTHEPSGRGYNEQFF
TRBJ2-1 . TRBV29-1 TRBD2 TGCAGCGTTGCGTGGACTAGCGGAGCCTATTCGTTCTTC CSVAWTSGAYSFF
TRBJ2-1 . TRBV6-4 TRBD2 TGTGCCAGCAGTGTGGGGGGGAGGGCTGAGCAGTTCTTC CASSVGGRAEQFF
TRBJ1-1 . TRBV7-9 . TGTGCCAGCAGCTCCACTCAGAACACTGAAGCTTTCTTT CASSSTQNTEAFF
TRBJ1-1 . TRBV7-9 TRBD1 TGTGCCAGCAGCGACCCGGGACAGGGGTTCACTGAAGCTTTCTTT CASSDPGQGFTEAFF
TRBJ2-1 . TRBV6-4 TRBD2 TGTGCCAGCAGTGACGAAGCGGGAGAGGCTGGTGAGCAGTTCTTC CASSDEAGEAGEQFF
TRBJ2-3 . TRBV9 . TGTGCCAGCAGCGTAGTGGGACTTAGCACAGATACGCAGTATTTT CASSVVGLSTDTQYF
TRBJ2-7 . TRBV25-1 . TGTGCCAGCAGTGGCGGGTACGAGCAGTACTTC CASSGGYEQYF
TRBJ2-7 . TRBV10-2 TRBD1 TGCGCCAGCAGTGCAATAAGGACAGGGGGATTCGAGCAGTACTTC CASSAIRTGGFEQYF
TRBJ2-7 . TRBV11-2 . TGTGCCAGCAGCTTAACTGAATACGAGCAGTACTTC CASSLTEYEQYF
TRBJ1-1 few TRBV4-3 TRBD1 TGCGCCAGCAGCCCAGGGCAACAGGGGGACACTGAAGCTTTCTTT CASSPGQQGDTEAFF
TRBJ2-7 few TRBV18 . TGTGCCAGCTCACTCGGAGCCTACGAGCAGTACTTC CASSLGAYEQYF
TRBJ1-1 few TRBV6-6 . TGTGCCAGCAGTTACTCGCCCAGGGTTGGGGCTTTCTTT CASSYSPRVGAFF
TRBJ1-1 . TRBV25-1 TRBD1 TGTGCCAGCAGACGGACAGGTGAAGCTTTCTTT CASRRTGEAFF
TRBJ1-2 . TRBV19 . TGTGCCAGTAGTAGAACCGGGTTAAACTATGGCTACACCTTC CASSRTGLNYGYTF
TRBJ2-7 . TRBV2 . TGTGCCAGCATCGGAGGGCGAGTGGAGCAGTACTTC CASIGGRVEQYF